A single sample is the source of the 10 T cell receptor beta chains below, sequenced in a study of blood T cell repertoires in COVID-19. The data were produced by immunoSEQ multiplex PCR, yet TCRdb's version contains in-frame clones alone and is incomplete. The sample lists approximately 180,000 clones, over 75% occurring once. Sequenced sample: peripheral blood. The receptors stem from a human donor with active or convalescent COVID-19. The donor label of this sample is uncertain.

J is TRBJ2-2 and V is TRBV2; the match to TRBD2 covers 9 bases. The germline gives CDR1 SNHLY, CDR2 FYNNEI. CDR3 length: 13 amino acids. V shed 7 bases, J shed 6 bases, and the junction held 3 bases outside the gene matches. The CDR3: CASTSGVAGELFF. The CDR3 DNA is TGTGCCAGCACTAGCGGGGTGGCCGGGGAGCTGTTTTTT.

This sequence joins TRBV2 and TRBJ2-7, with 7 bases matching TRBD2. This CDR3 spans 14 amino acids. Germline V lookup: CDR1 SNHLY, CDR2 FYNNEI. The V segment lost 4 bases and the J segment 7 bases; nucleotides outside the gene matches: 10. In nucleotides, the CDR3 is TGTGCCAGCAGTGGGGGGGGAGGGCCGGTTGAGCAGTACTTC. It is translated as CASSGGGGPVEQYF.

This clone was counted a single time. The rearrangement links TRBV18 to TRBJ1-5; D gene uncertain. V shed 3 bases and J shed 1 base, with 13 bases lying between them. CDR3 length equals 16 residues. The V gene's germline CDR1 is KGHSH and CDR2 LQKENI. The CDR3 DNA follows: TGTGCCAGCTCACCTTCGGTCCCTAGGAGCAATCAGCCCCAGCATTTT. Its translation: CASSPSVPRSNQPQHF.

The chain uses TRBV19 and TRBJ2-5; TRBD1 aligns across 11 bases. This CDR3 comprises 15 residues. Trimming removed 5 bases from V and 10 bases from J; junction bases left unmatched: 12. Germline CDR1 reads LNHDA; CDR2 reads SQIVND (reference sequence). In DNA form, the CDR3 reads TGTGCCAGTAGTCCTAGGACAGGGGGCCCTAGAGGCCAGTACTTC. It codes for CASSPRTGGPRGQYF.

The CDR3 sequence is CASSYSGTLNSGNTIYF. For the CDR3, the DNA is TGTGCCAGCAGCTATTCCGGGACACTCAACTCTGGAAACACCATATATTTT. The chain carries TRBV11-3 and TRBJ1-3, with D possibly being TRBD1 (6 bases). The CDR3 spans 17 residues. CDR1 SGHNT and CDR2 YENEEA come from the germline V gene. Trimming cost V 4 bases and J 0 bases, with 16 bases left between them.

The rearrangement joins TRBV6-6 to TRBJ2-5, with 8 nucleotides matching TRBD2. V dropped 5 bases and J dropped 1; count of bases not matched to a gene: 12. Germline V gene sequence: CDR1 MNHNY, CDR2 SVGAGI (reference sequence). The CDR3 contains 17 residues. This CDR3 is CASSLGAGGTSQETQYF. In nucleotides, the CDR3 is TGTGCCAGCAGTCTGGGGGCGGGGGGAACATCCCAAGAGACCCAGTACTTC.

As DNA, the CDR3 is TGTGCCAGCAGTGAGGCGGGGCCCCAAACCGGGGAGCTGTTTTTT. This codes for CASSEAGPQTGELFF. The V call is TRBV7-6, the J call TRBJ2-2, with D perhaps matching TRBD2 (6 bases). The germline gives CDR1 SGHVS, CDR2 FNYEAQ. The CDR3 totals 15 residues. Trimming took 6 bases from V and 5 from J, leaving 16 bases between them.

DNA of the CDR3: TGCAGCGTTGAAGATTGGTCACAGAACACCGGGGAGCTGTTTTTT. Protein: CSVEDWSQNTGELFF. The chain uses TRBV29-1 and TRBJ2-2, with D uncertain. Per the germline V gene, CDR1 is SQVTM and CDR2 is ANQGSEA. V dropped 0 bases and J dropped 1 base, with 9 bases sitting between them. The CDR3 is 15 residues long.

V gene TRBV5-1 combines with J gene TRBJ1-1, with D unresolved. Germline values: CDR1 SGHRS, CDR2 YFSETQ. Trimming pared 4 bases from V and 4 bases from J, leaving 17 bases between. The CDR3 totals 15 residues. The chain's CDR3 is CASSAEHPSVTEAFF. CDR3 nucleotides: TGCGCCAGCAGCGCGGAACACCCATCGGTCACTGAAGCTTTCTTT.

The chain is built from TRBV6-4 and TRBJ2-7; no clear D gene. Germline CDR1 is MRHNA and CDR2 is SNTAGT. Trimming stripped 8 bases from V and 0 bases from J, with 20 bases between. The CDR3 spans 16 residues. The CDR3 DNA is TGTGCCAGCGAGTCCCCCCCCAGCGAGAGCTCCTACGAGCAGTACTTC. This translates into CASESPPSESSYEQYF.